This T cell receptor beta chain was recorded in a study of cytomegalovirus exposure and HLA in healthy donors. On the study more broadly: The same platform was used for the 100 to 150 validation repertoires and the 500 to 700 first-cohort repertoires, a later analysis reported.

Only one count was recorded for this clone. Its target is unknown. The table came from immunoSEQ multiplex PCR; TCRdb's copy has only in-frame clones and leaves some out. Among about 160,000 clones listed, just under 85% were seen once. The donors belonged to the 120-subject validation cohort, separate from the roughly 700-subject first cohort. CDR1 is SGHTS, CDR2 YDEGEE, per germline. J gave up 4 bases and V 4 bases, and 8 bases lay outside the gene matches. This CDR3 is 15 amino acids long. Study-level points and caveats: It was found in a later analysis that first-cohort TCR clusters tended to co-occur in the 120 validation repertoires. It was reported that the classifier diagnosed cytomegalovirus status with high specificity and sensitivity in both the original and validation cohorts.

The TCR originated in a man aged 30 to 39 in good health and CMV-seropositive. The sequencing sample was made of PBMCs. The rearrangement joins TRBV5-8 to TRBJ1-5; TRBD1 aligns across 7 bases. The CDR3 DNA is TGTGCCAGCAGCCGCGGGACAGTGGGTAATCAGCCCCAGCATTTT. It yields the protein CASSRGTVGNQPQHF.